What follows describes a single T cell receptor beta chain. Its target is not known. The CDR3 runs 15 residues. Trimming left V 6 bases short and J 5 bases short, with 20 bases between. Looked up from germline, CDR1 is LGHNT and CDR2 is FRNRAP. The data belong to a study of Ad26.COV2.S vaccination and SARS-CoV-2 variants. Study-wide results and caveats: Vaccine and placebo groups showed comparable non-spike TCR breadth. Individuals receiving vaccine had higher spike-specific TCR breadth than placebo recipients did.

Data came from immunoSEQ multiplex PCR; TCRdb stores just in-frame clones and leaves some out. The sample lists around 94,000 clones; around 82% were seen once. The source is a human donor who had recovered from COVID-19. This chain uses TRBV12-5 with TRBJ2-7; tentatively, D is TRBD2 (6 bases). The sequences come from peripheral blood, collected after recovery from COVID-19. The CDR3 protein is CASGPSVGGVNEQYF. CDR3 sequence (DNA): TGTGCTAGTGGCCCATCCGTGGGGGGTGTCAACGAGCAGTACTTC.